This T cell receptor (beta chain) stems from a study of CD8 T cells in ankylosing spondylitis. Germline V gene data show CDR1 as SGHRS and CDR2 as YFSETQ. V was pared by 0 bases and J by 4 bases, with 16 bases between. This CDR3 is 16 amino acids long. TCRdb reprocessed the 5' RACE reads via MiXCR and lists one record per CDR3 protein. Of over 450,000 distinct CDR3 sequences listed, over 9.5% are singletons. Overall study findings and caveats: Blood from ankylosing spondylitis patients appeared to carry a characteristic roughly 8-variant TCR beta motif. The study looked at matched synovial fluid samples from ankylosing spondylitis patients. Disease-linked clones were reported to be significantly enriched there.

Remarks on this clonotype: The antigen remains unidentified.

V and J are TRBV5-1 and TRBJ2-5, with D possibly being TRBD1 or TRBD2 (7 bases each). The sample was blood, either unsorted or a sorted T cell fraction (not recorded which). The clonotype originates from a male donor with ankylosing spondylitis. The chain's CDR3 is CASSLALAEGAETQYF. The CDR3 DNA reads as TGCGCCAGCAGCTTGGCGCTAGCGGAGGGGGCAGAGACCCAGTACTTC.